Presented here are 10 T cell receptor beta chains from one specimen sequenced in a study of identical twins. TCRdb re-analysed the 5' RACE reads in MiXCR, keeping a single row per CDR3 protein. The data show about 890,000 distinct CDR3 sequences, more than 9% seen once. The data also belong to a second study, concerning yellow fever vaccine responses in identical twins.

The sequenced sample consisted of PBMCs. Every receptor here comes from a woman between 18 and 30 years old in good health.

The chain uses TRBV4-1 and TRBJ1-2; 7 bases map to TRBD1. V shed 0 bases and J 4 bases; nucleotides not matched to a gene: 8. Germline-derived CDR1 and CDR2 are MGHRA and YSYEKL. The length of the CDR3 is 16 residues. CDR3 sequence reads: CASSQEGGTAVYGYTF. As DNA, the CDR3 is TGCGCCAGCAGCCAAGAAGGAGGGACAGCTGTCTATGGCTACACCTTC.

CDR3 sequence: CSARPPIAGGNTGELFF. The CDR3, as DNA: TGCAGTGCCCGACCTCCCATAGCGGGGGGAAACACCGGGGAGCTGTTTTTT. The V and J genes are TRBV20-1 and TRBJ2-2; TRBD2 matches 10 bases. J gave up 2 bases and V 6 bases, and 12 bases lay outside the gene matches. Germline assignment: CDR1 DFQATT and CDR2 SNEGSKA (reference sequence). This CDR3 is built from 17 residues.

This clonotype was observed a handful of times. The genes are TRBV10-3 and TRBJ2-2, with TRBD1 identical over 11 bases. V shed 4 bases, J shed 1 base, and the junction held 5 bases outside the gene matches. Germline V CDR1 and CDR2: ENHRY, SYGVKD. The CDR3 consists of 17 residues. The CDR3 reads CAISATGTGGNTGELFF. In DNA form, the CDR3 reads TGTGCCATCAGTGCCACCGGGACAGGGGGGAACACCGGGGAGCTGTTTTTT.

The rearrangement uses TRBV5-6 and TRBJ2-1; tentatively, D is TRBD1 (6 bases). CDR1 is SGHDT, CDR2 YYEEEE, per germline. The CDR3 is made up of 14 amino acids. V lost 4 bases, J lost 4 bases, and 12 bases lay in between. CDR3 DNA sequence: TGTGCCAGCAGCACCGACAGGTTGTACAATGAGCAGTTCTTC. This gives the protein CASSTDRLYNEQFF.

This chain connects TRBV7-2 to TRBJ2-1, with 7 bases matching TRBD2. CDR3 length: 15 amino acids. Germline loops: CDR1 SGHTA, CDR2 FQGNSA. V was clipped by 5 bases and J by 9 bases; unmatched bases: 13. The CDR3 nucleotides read TGTGCCAGCAGCCAAACGGGACTATCCCTTATTGAGCAGTTCTTC. This encodes CASSQTGLSLIEQFF. Complete variable domain (other parts from reference TRBV7-2 and TRBJ2-1): GAGVSQSPSNKVTEKGKDVELRCDPISGHTALYWYRQSLGQGLEFLIYFQGNSAPDKSGLPSDRFSAERTGGSVSTLTIQRTQQEDSAVYLCASSQTGLSLIEQFFGPGTRLTVL.

Many counts were recorded for this clonotype. This chain joins TRBV3-1 and TRBJ2-5, with D possibly TRBD1 on 6 matching bases. Germline V gene sequence: CDR1 LGHDT, CDR2 YNNKEL (reference sequence). Trimming left V 1 base short and J 2 bases short, with 8 bases between. The CDR3 sequence is 14 residues long. DNA of the CDR3: TGTGCCAGCAGCCAAGTCGGGACACAAGAGACCCAGTACTTC. Amino acids: CASSQVGTQETQYF.

This clonotype was seen a handful of times. The chain recombines TRBV4-1 with TRBJ2-1, with 7 positions matching TRBD2. The CDR3 totals 18 residues. Germline CDR1 and CDR2: MGHRA and YSYEKL. The junction had 14 bases not matched to a gene; V was cut back by 2 bases and J by 4 bases. Here the CDR3 reads CASSQLPGGLGTYNEQFF. CDR3 DNA sequence: TGCGCCAGCAGCCAACTCCCCGGTGGACTAGGAACTTACAATGAGCAGTTCTTC.

The gene calls are TRBV7-8 and TRBJ2-3; TRBD2 aligns across 13 bases. This CDR3 has 20 amino acids. V was clipped by 5 bases and J by 2 bases; unmatched bases: 16. In germline, CDR1 is SGHVS, CDR2 FQNEAQ. In DNA, the CDR3 is TGTGCCAGCAGCCCGACGGTGGGACTAGCGGGACCGTACATCACAGATACGCAGTATTTT. Its protein product is CASSPTVGLAGPYITDTQYF. The complete variable domain, with remaining parts taken from reference TRBV7-8 and TRBJ2-3, reads GAGVSQSPRYKVAKRGQDVALRCDPISGHVSLFWYQQALGQGPEFLTYFQNEAQLDKSGLPSDRFFAERPEGSVSTLKIQRTQQEDSAVYLCASSPTVGLAGPYITDTQYFGPGTRLTVL.

The chain couples TRBV10-3 to TRBJ1-6; 7 nucleotides align to TRBD1. Germline V CDR1 and CDR2: ENHRY, SYGVKD. Trimming at V came to 0 bases and at J to 10 bases, leaving 3 bases not matched to a gene. The CDR3 is made up of 14 amino acids. The CDR3, as DNA: TGTGCCATCAGTGAGTCACAGGGGTTCTCACCCCTCCACTTT. Its translation is CAISESQGFSPLHF.

This clonotype was observed a few times. The rearrangement joins TRBV6-1 to TRBJ2-7; D unclear. Trimming cost V 3 bases and J 2 bases, with 5 bases left between them. Per germline, CDR1 MNHNS and CDR2 SASEGT. This CDR3 spans 12 amino acids. The chain's CDR3 is CASSELTYEQYV. The CDR3 region has the DNA TGTGCCAGCAGTGAGCTAACCTACGAGCAGTACGTC.